Shown below are 5 T cell receptor beta chains from a single sample sequenced in a study of molecular identifiers for immune sequencing clone quantification listed by TCRdb under 2018. The library was generated by PCR. TCRdb records Illumina HiSeq 4000 as the sequencer. TCRdb reanalyzed the raw reads on its own, using fastp at Q25 for trimming and MiXCR for clone calling, and kept in-frame beta chains. Rows merge per CDR3 protein into single entries with the most common DNA and genes. The sample table holds hundreds of thousands of distinct CDR3 sequences, of which about a fifth were seen once. More than 0.8% of the sample is in the top ten clones. Sample: naive CD8+ T cells from blood, with Jurkat cell RNA spiked in. The meaning of the sample's cell subset or site label: FACS-sorted CD8+CD4-CCR7+CD45RA+ naive T cells. These receptors all stem from a human donor in good health. Some libraries in this study had Jurkat cell RNA spiked in.

This clonotype was observed at least ten times. The chain recombines TRBV6-5 with TRBJ1-1; TRBD1 is a possible D gene (5 bases). The CDR3 spans 13 residues. Trimming removed 6 bases from V and 1 base from J, with 9 bases in between. Germline lookup yields CDR1 MNHEY and CDR2 SVGAGI. This chain's CDR3 is CASSPGANTEAFF. CDR3 DNA: TGTGCCAGCAGCCCCGGGGCGAACACTGAAGCTTTCTTT.

This clonotype was counted ten times or more. CDR3 amino acids: CASSDPAGEETQYF. CDR3 DNA sequence: TGTGCCAGCAGTGATCCAGCGGGAGAGGAGACCCAGTACTTC. The V call is TRBV6-1, the J call TRBJ2-5, with 8 bases lining up with TRBD2. V was pared by 3 bases and J by 5 bases, with 5 bases of the junction left unmatched. In germline, CDR1 is MNHNS, CDR2 SASEGT. The CDR3 extends over 14 amino acids.

There are many counts of this clonotype. J is TRBJ2-7 and V is TRBV5-6; D gene uncertain. The V end lost 1 base, the J end lost 6 bases, and 11 bases lay between the germline ends. The CDR3 contains 13 residues. The V gene's germline CDR1 is SGHDT and CDR2 YYEEEE. In DNA form, the CDR3 reads TGTGCCAGCAGCTTGTTTACGGATCTCGAGCAGTACTTC. Its translation: CASSLFTDLEQYF. Variable domain in full (rest from reference TRBV5-6 and TRBJ2-7): DAGVTQSPTHLIKTRGQQVTLRCSPKSGHDTVSWYQQALGQGPQFIFQYYEEEERQRGNFPDRFSGHQFPNYSSELNVNALLLGDSALYLCASSLFTDLEQYFGPGTRLTVT.

This clonotype has at least ten counts. The CDR3 loop is CAISDASYEQYF. CDR3 sequence (DNA): TGTGCCATCAGTGATGCCTCCTACGAGCAGTACTTC. The gene calls are TRBV10-3 and TRBJ2-7; no clear D gene. The CDR3 sequence is 12 residues long. V lost 3 bases, J lost 0 bases, and 3 bases lay in between. Germline CDR1 reads ENHRY; CDR2 reads SYGVKD.

Turning to this clonotype: The junction and the germline gene differ at one end; a read error may be behind it. The rearrangement joins TRBV18 to TRBJ2-5; 9 bases fit TRBD1. The germline CDR1 and CDR2 sequences are KGHSH and LQKENI. The CDR3 spans 18 residues. CDR3 in amino acids: CASSPYRGQSPDQETLYF. CDR3 nucleotides: TGTGCCAGCTCACCCTACAGGGGGCAAAGCCCTGACCAAGAGACCCTGTACTTC.